Shown below are 26 T cell receptor beta chains from a single sample sequenced in a study of glioma-infiltrating T cells. TCR alpha and beta CDR3 regions were amplified from RNA using iRepertoire nested multiplex PCR. TCRdb independently ran MiXCR on the multiplex PCR reads; one entry per CDR3 protein. This sample carries approximately 120,000 distinct CDR3 sequences, 25% to 30% of them seen once, and the ten largest clones take 35%. The sequenced sample consisted of glioma tissue, nonneoplastic brain tissue, or PBMCs (not recorded which). The origin of the receptors is a human donor with low-grade glioma or glioblastoma, undergoing nonglioma brain surgery, or in good health (not recorded which).

A word on this clonotype: A much bigger clone sits one base away, suggesting this may be a read error. The V and J genes are TRBV2 and TRBJ2-3, with 7 positions matching TRBD1. Germline CDR1 reads SNHLY; CDR2 reads FYNNEI. The CDR3 extends over 12 amino acids. In DNA form, the CDR3 reads TGTGCCAGCAGTGGACAGGGAGATACGCAGTGTTTT. Translated, it gives CASSGQGDTQCF.

Of note for this clonotype: A read error is likely, as this CDR3 ends without the conserved phenylalanine or tryptophan. The rearrangement links TRBV15 to TRBJ1-1; TRBD1 agrees at 7 bases. Per the germline V gene, CDR1 is LNHNV and CDR2 is YYDKDF (reference sequence). The CDR3 extends over 14 amino acids. CDR3 DNA: TGTGCCGCCAGCCTATCCAGGGGGACCGCTGAAGCTTTCGTT. Translation gives CAASLSRGTAEAFV.

Worth noting for this clonotype: Mismatch with germline at one junction end may stem from a read error. The chain couples TRBV6-2 or TRBV6-3 to TRBJ2-2; D possibly corresponds to TRBD2 (5 bases). The length of the CDR3 is 13 residues. CDR1 and CDR2 (germline): MNHEY, SVGEGT. The CDR3 DNA follows: TGTTCCAGCGGACTTGCGAACACCGGGGAGCTGTTTTTT. As protein: CSSGLANTGELFF.

The sample holds many counts of this clonotype. The J gene is TRBJ1-2, the V gene TRBV27; D may be TRBD1 (6 bases). The CDR3 spans 15 residues. Trimming took 0 bases from V and 4 from J, leaving 12 bases between them. Germline V CDR1 and CDR2: MNHEY, SMNVEV (reference sequence). As DNA, the CDR3 is TGTGCCAGCAGTTTATCAGAGGGGGGGGGCTATGGCTACACCTTC. Translated, it gives CASSLSEGGGYGYTF.

This clonotype was seen repeatedly, ten times or more. The genes are TRBV20-1 and TRBJ2-3; TRBD1 matches at 7 bases. Trimming at V came to 2 bases and at J to 2 bases, leaving 13 bases not matched to a gene. In germline, CDR1 is DFQATT, CDR2 SNEGSKA (reference sequence). The CDR3 totals 17 residues. CDR3 residues: CSARIFAGTATTDTQYF. The CDR3 nucleotides are TGCAGTGCTAGAATCTTCGCCGGGACAGCTACCACAGATACGCAGTATTTT.

This clonotype was recorded at least ten times. The rearrangement links TRBV7-2 to TRBJ2-7; a possible D gene is TRBD1 (6 bases). Germline V lookup: CDR1 SGHTA, CDR2 FQGNSA. The V and J ends lost 7 bases and 3 bases respectively, with 10 bases between them. The CDR3 loop spans 12 amino acids. The chain's CDR3 is CASTKQGYEQYF. For the CDR3, the DNA is TGTGCCAGCACAAAACAGGGCTACGAGCAGTACTTC.

Points on this clonotype: A much larger clone differs by one base, so this may be a read error. The conserved closing phenylalanine or tryptophan is absent in this CDR3, likely reflecting a read error. The V gene is TRBV24-1, the J gene TRBJ1-1; tentative D call: TRBD1 (6 bases). The CDR3 has 13 amino acids. The V gene lost 5 bases and the J gene lost 5 bases, with 11 bases spanning the gap. Germline CDR1 reads KGHDR; CDR2 reads SFDVKD. CDR3 DNA: TGTGCCACCAGTGGGGGGGGCGAGACTGAAGCTTTCGTT. Amino acid sequence: CATSGGGETEAFV.

As concerns this clonotype: A much larger clonotype is one base distant, so this may be a read error. The chain couples TRBV12-3 or TRBV12-4 to TRBJ2-3, with unresolved D. The CDR3 is 14 amino acids. The CDR3 DNA is TGTGCCAGCAGTTTAGACCTTGTAACAGATACGGAGTATTTT. Translation: CASSLDLVTDTEYF.

This rearrangement joins TRBV5-1 to TRBJ2-5; D might be TRBD1 or TRBD2, each matching 5 bases. With 0 bases removed from V and 2 bases from J, the gap between germline ends came to 14 bases. The CDR3 loop spans 16 amino acids. Germline V gives CDR1 SGHRS, CDR2 YFSETQ. As DNA, the CDR3 is TGCGCCAGCAGCTTGGCCAGGGAGCCGGGGCAAGAGACCCAGTACTTC. Translation: CASSLAREPGQETQYF.

The chain uses TRBV6-2 or TRBV6-3 and TRBJ2-7, with D unresolved. CDR1 is MNHEY, CDR2 SVGEGT, per germline. The V end lost 5 bases, the J end lost 3 bases, and 11 bases lay between the germline ends. The CDR3 has 13 amino acids. CDR3 nucleotide sequence: TGTGCCAGCAGTGACGGAAGAGGCTACGAGCAGTACTTC. Translated, it gives CASSDGRGYEQYF.

This clonotype was counted at least ten times. The DNA of the CDR3 is TGTGCCAGCATCTTAGACAGAAACTCCTACGAGCAGTACTTC. It specifies CASILDRNSYEQYF. The V and J genes are TRBV28 and TRBJ2-7; perhaps TRBD1 as D (5 bases). V dropped 7 bases and J dropped 0 bases, with 13 bases sitting between them. The germline gives CDR1 MDHEN, CDR2 SYDVKM. The CDR3 consists of 14 residues.

There are many counts of this clonotype. Mismatch with germline at one junction end may stem from a read error. This chain uses TRBV6-1 with TRBJ2-1, with 9 nucleotides matching TRBD1. The CDR3 covers 16 residues. Germline-derived CDR1 and CDR2 are MNHNS and SASEGT. The CDR3 region has the DNA TGTGCCAGCAGGCTTGGGACAGGGCCCTCCCACAATGAGCAGTTCTTC. Residues: CASRLGTGPSHNEQFF.

The rearrangement joins TRBV27 to TRBJ2-1; no reliable D call. CDR3 length: 13 amino acids. CDR1 MNHEY and CDR2 SMNVEV come from the germline V gene (reference sequence). In DNA form, the CDR3 reads TGTGTTAGCAGTCGGCCCACGGTCAATGAGCAGTTCTTC. Its translation is CVSSRPTVNEQFF.

This clonotype was seen many times. The V call is TRBV25-1, the J call TRBJ2-1; D is perhaps TRBD1 or TRBD2 (8 bases each). Trimming removed 5 bases at V and 4 bases at J, with 15 bases between. The CDR3 runs to 15 residues. The germline gives CDR1 MGHDK, CDR2 SYGVNS. The CDR3 DNA reads as TGTGCCAGCAGTCAGGGGGCTAGCGGGTACAATGAGCAGTTCTTC. It encodes CASSQGASGYNEQFF.

This clonotype was recorded many times. The chain has TRBV4-2 and TRBJ1-2; a possible D gene is TRBD1 (5 bases). V was clipped by 0 bases and J by 8 bases, with 7 bases between them. This CDR3 has 12 amino acids. Germline CDR1 reads LGHNA; CDR2 reads YNFKEQ. CDR3 DNA: TGTGCCAGCAGCCAAGAGGGGCGCGGCTACACCTTC. Translated, it gives CASSQEGRGYTF.

This clonotype was recorded many times. The chain couples TRBV2 to TRBJ2-1, with 13 bases lining up with TRBD2. CDR1 is SNHLY, CDR2 FYNNEI, per germline. After removal of 8 bases from V and 5 bases from J, the junction contained 18 bases not matched to a gene. This CDR3 contains 19 residues. The CDR3 region is CASLGSGTSGIGGNNEQFF. The CDR3 DNA sequence: TGTGCCAGCCTGGGGTCCGGGACTAGCGGGATAGGAGGTAACAATGAGCAGTTCTTC.

This clonotype was found many times. The rearrangement joins TRBV9 to TRBJ1-1; no definite D call. The CDR3 contains 14 residues. Germline V lookup: CDR1 SGDLS, CDR2 YYNGEE. Trimming took off 1 base at V and 1 base at J, with 8 bases between the two ends. The CDR3 nucleotides are TGTGCCAGCAGCGTAACAGTACAGAACACTGAAGCTTTCTTT. Protein: CASSVTVQNTEAFF.

This clonotype was counted at least ten times. The chain recombines TRBV20-1 with TRBJ2-7, with TRBD1 matching 9 bases. CDR1 DFQATT and CDR2 SNEGSKA come from the germline V gene (reference sequence). The CDR3 is 14 amino acids. The V and J ends lost 2 bases and 7 bases, in that order; junction bases with no gene match: 9. The CDR3 region is CSARIGTGQREQYF. The DNA of the CDR3 is TGCAGTGCTAGAATTGGGACAGGGCAGCGGGAGCAGTACTTC.

The sample holds one count of this clonotype. A much larger clone sits a single nucleotide away, making a read error possible. The chain couples TRBV7-2 to TRBJ2-2, with 9 positions matching TRBD2. CDR1 is SGHTA and CDR2 is FQGNSA in the germline V gene. CDR3 length: 17 residues. In DNA, the CDR3 is TGTGACAGCAGCCGGTTTAGCGGGAGAGAGAACACCGGGGAGCTGTTTTTT. Protein: CDSSRFSGRENTGELFF.

This clonotype was counted ten times or more. This chain's CDR3 is CASSPLLGTGGHEQYF. CDR3 coding DNA: TGTGCCAGCAGCCCTCTCTTGGGGACAGGGGGCCACGAGCAGTACTTC. The chain has TRBV7-2 and TRBJ2-7; 12 bases agree with TRBD1. The germline CDR1 and CDR2 sequences are SGHTA and FQGNSA. The CDR3 is 16 amino acids. J was trimmed by 5 bases and V by 5 bases; bases with no gene match: 10. The full variable domain, rest sourced from reference TRBV7-2 and TRBJ2-7, is GAGVSQSPSNKVTEKGKDVELRCDPISGHTALYWYRQSLGQGLEFLIYFQGNSAPDKSGLPSDRFSAERTGGSVSTLTIQRTQQEDSAVYLCASSPLLGTGGHEQYFGPGTRLTVT.

The rearrangement links TRBV4-1 to TRBJ2-1; 10 bases line up with TRBD1. Unmatched junction bases numbered 5, after V lost 4 bases and J lost 5 bases. Germline V gives CDR1 MGHRA, CDR2 YSYEKL. This CDR3 contains 15 residues. CDR3 DNA sequence: TGCGCCAGCAGCCGGACGGACAGGGGGGACAATGAGCAGTTCTTC. Residues: CASSRTDRGDNEQFF.

Judged by abundance, this clonotype is medium-sized. The chain uses TRBV6-2 or TRBV6-3 and TRBJ1-1; D gene unclear. The CDR3 spans 12 residues. Germline V CDR1 and CDR2: MNHEY, SVGEGT. V lost 9 bases and J 2 bases, leaving 10 bases between the germline ends. DNA of the CDR3: TGTGCCAGTTGGAGTTTCAACACTGAAGCTTTCTTT. Translation: CASWSFNTEAFF.

This clonotype was picked up many times. The chain employs TRBV15 and TRBJ2-1, with 11 bases aligning to TRBD2. This CDR3 contains 15 residues. Germline V gives CDR1 LNHNV, CDR2 YYDKDF (reference sequence). V dropped 6 bases and J dropped 7; count of bases not matched to a gene: 8. The CDR3 loop is CATRVAGGPLNEQFF. DNA for the CDR3: TGTGCCACCAGAGTAGCGGGGGGGCCCCTAAATGAGCAGTTCTTC.

This clonotype turned up a few times. The genes are TRBV9 and TRBJ2-1; 8 bases match TRBD2. The CDR3 has 17 amino acids. Germline CDR1 and CDR2: SGDLS and YYNGEE. Losses at the gene ends were 4 bases for V and 0 bases for J; bases not matched to a gene: 9. The CDR3 is CASSIPNSGNSYNEQFF. In nucleotides, the CDR3 is TGTGCCAGCAGCATACCAAATAGCGGGAACTCCTACAATGAGCAGTTCTTC.

This clonotype was counted many times. The rearrangement links TRBV7-2 to TRBJ2-6, with D hard to call. The V end was cut by 5 bases, the J end by 4 bases, with 6 bases between. The CDR3 length is 13 residues. Germline V gene data show CDR1 as SGHTA and CDR2 as FQGNSA. CDR3 bases: TGTGCCAGCAGCCTTCGGGGGGCCAACGTCCTGACTTTC. Translation gives CASSLRGANVLTF.

This clonotype occurred many times. The rearrangement joins TRBV4-1 to TRBJ2-1, with TRBD2 matching over 10 bases. Unmatched junction bases numbered 7, after V lost 4 bases and J lost 4 bases. The CDR3 totals 16 residues. The germline CDR1 and CDR2 sequences are MGHRA and YSYEKL. The CDR3 here is CASSPQSSGGYNEQFF. The CDR3, as DNA: TGCGCCAGCAGCCCACAATCTAGCGGGGGTTACAATGAGCAGTTCTTC.